Listed below are T cell receptor beta chains from one sample, sequenced in a study of cytotoxic CD8 clonotypes in ibrutinib-treated CLL. Sequenced by immunoSEQ multiplex PCR; TCRdb stores in-frame clones only, minus some. The sample consists of around 20,000 clones, about three quarters of them appearing once. Sequencing was performed on PBMCs, taken before ibrutinib treatment. Receptor source: a human donor with chronic lymphocytic leukemia. Each CDR3 is given with its conserved first and last residue. The D gene is left open where the match is weak. Clone size is shown for a subset of rows, as once, few, many or a class of expanded clone.

TRBJ2-3,.,TRBV12-5,few,CASAPSTDTQYF,TGTGCTAGTGCCCCCAGTACAGATACGCAGTATTTT
TRBJ2-7,TRBD1,TRBV4-1,.,CASSHAGTGYEQYF,TGCGCCAGCAGCCACGCCGGGACAGGTTACGAGCAGTACTTC
TRBJ1-2,.,TRBV6-5,.,CASTRDQTSYGYTF,TGTGCCAGTACCCGAGACCAGACCTCCTATGGCTACACCTTC
TRBJ1-2,TRBD1,TRBV2,.,CAGKRDREYGYTF,TGTGCCGGCAAGAGGGACAGGGAATATGGCTACACCTTC
TRBJ1-1,TRBD1,TRBV7-2,few,CASSLGTGGYREAFF,TGTGCCAGCAGCCTGGGGACAGGGGGCTACCGGGAGGCTTTCTTT
TRBJ1-5,.,TRBV19,.,CASSPQGHQPQHF,TGTGCCAGTAGTCCCCAGGGGCATCAGCCCCAGCATTTT
TRBJ2-1,.,TRBV6-5,.,CASSYNLGGNEQFF,TGTGCCAGCAGTTACAACCTAGGTGGAAATGAGCAGTTCTTC
TRBJ1-2,TRBD1,TRBV6-6,.,CASSGTEVNYGYTF,TGTGCCAGCAGTGGGACAGAAGTAAACTATGGCTACACCTTC
TRBJ2-3,TRBD2,TRBV18,once,CASSLAGGTDTQYF,TGTGCCAGCTCCCTAGCGGGGGGCACAGATACGCAGTATTTT
TRBJ2-1,.,TRBV7-3,.,CASSLTRGASGLNEQFF,TGTGCCAGCAGCTTAACGAGGGGGGCCTCTGGGCTTAATGAGCAGTTCTTC
TRBJ2-7,.,TRBV28,.,CASSFGSGSSYEQYF,TGTGCCAGCAGTTTTGGTTCGGGGAGCTCCTACGAGCAGTACTTC
TRBJ2-7,TRBD2,TRBV25-1,.,CASSATSGSTNEQYF,TGTGCCAGCAGTGCGACTAGCGGGAGTACGAACGAGCAGTACTTC
TRBJ2-6,.,TRBV4-1,once,CASSQDHRTSGANVLTF,TGCGCCAGCAGCCAAGATCACAGGACCTCTGGGGCCAACGTCCTGACTTTC
TRBJ2-3,.,TRBV9,.,CASSETGTYRTDTQYF,TGTGCCAGCAGCGAGACCGGGACTTATCGCACAGATACGCAGTATTTT
TRBJ2-3,.,TRBV11-3,.,CASSWDCPISDTQYF,TGTGCCAGCAGCTGGGACTGCCCAATCTCAGATACGCAGTATTTT
TRBJ2-2,TRBD2,TRBV6-5,.,CASSYARGAGELFF,TGTGCCAGCAGTTACGCGCGGGGGGCCGGGGAGCTGTTTTTT
TRBJ1-1,TRBD1,TRBV5-1,.,CASSLPGGEDTEAFF,TGCGCCAGCAGCTTGCCAGGGGGAGAGGACACTGAAGCTTTCTTT
TRBJ2-5,TRBD1,TRBV5-1,once,CASSRQGGEETQYF,TGCGCCAGCAGCCGACAGGGGGGCGAGGAGACCCAGTACTTC
TRBJ2-5,.,TRBV6-1,.,CASNGGYKNQETQYF,TGTGCCAGCAATGGGGGGTATAAGAACCAAGAGACCCAGTACTTC
TRBJ2-1,.,TRBV5-6,.,CASSPFTWADEQFF,TGTGCCAGCAGCCCATTTACTTGGGCTGATGAGCAGTTCTTC
TRBJ1-1,.,TRBV28,.,CASSLRDTEAFF,TGTGCCAGCAGTTTAAGGGACACTGAAGCTTTCTTT
TRBJ2-7,.,TRBV21-1,.,CASSKEGRGYEQYF,TGTGCCAGCAGCAAAGAGGGCAGGGGATACGAGCAGTACTTC
TRBJ1-2,.,TRBV6-1,.,CASSERGGHPGYTF,TGTGCCAGCAGTGAAAGAGGCGGCCACCCTGGCTACACCTTC
TRBJ2-7,.,TRBV15,.,CATSHPGVTYEQYF,TGTGCCACCAGCCATCCTGGGGTAACCTACGAGCAGTACTTC
TRBJ1-2,.,TRBV6-1,.,CASSEPGVPGYTF,TGTGCCAGCAGTGAACCGGGGGTTCCCGGCTACACCTTC
TRBJ1-2,TRBD1,TRBV30,.,CAWRQGNYGYTF,TGTGCCTGGAGACAGGGGAACTATGGCTACACCTTC
TRBJ1-3,.,TRBV9,once,CASSVVGHSGNTIYF,TGTGCCAGCAGCGTAGTTGGGCACTCTGGAAACACCATATATTTT
TRBJ1-1,TRBD1,TRBV6-5,.,CASIRKGGITEAFF,TGTGCCAGCATTCGTAAAGGGGGCATCACTGAAGCTTTCTTT
TRBJ2-1,TRBD2,TRBV28,.,CASIGLSGRVNEQFF,TGTGCCAGCATAGGTCTTAGCGGGAGGGTGAATGAGCAGTTCTTC
TRBJ1-2,.,TRBV2,.,CAIRRPENYGYTF,TGTGCCATTCGGAGGCCGGAAAACTATGGCTACACCTTC
TRBJ1-3,.,TRBV7-2,.,CAVSPGSSGNTIYF,TGTGCAGTCTCCCCGGGTAGCTCTGGAAACACCATATATTTT
TRBJ1-5,.,TRBV27,few,CASSLSGGLGQPQHF,TGTGCCAGCAGTTTATCTGGGGGGCTAGGGCAGCCCCAGCATTTT
TRBJ2-1,TRBD1,TRBV5-1,once,CASSWGQGHDGSSYNEQFF,TGCGCCAGCAGCTGGGGACAGGGACACGACGGTAGCTCCTACAATGAGCAGTTCTTC